The present T cell receptor beta chain was sequenced within a study of neurological immune-mediated disorders (dated by TCRdb to between 2018 and 2020). For the wider study: Among the 34 multiple sclerosis patients, approximately 31 had relapsing-remitting MS and 3 had secondary progressive MS. The cohort was made up of 60 to 75 subjects, consisting of some 15 HAM/TSP patients, around 35 multiple sclerosis patients and around 20 healthy controls. Longitudinal samples, technical triplicates and paired sorted CD4+ and CD8+ T-cell subsets, alongside PBMC samples, were included among the roughly 98 TCR-beta libraries. Peripheral blood TCR-beta repertoires from HTLV-I-associated myelopathy (HAM/TSP) patients, multiple sclerosis patients and healthy controls were compared by UMI-based sequencing. Study-wide conclusions, independent of this receptor: Across subjects, expanded clones never shared an identical CDR3 amino acid sequence, which suggests that the TCR-beta repertoires in every group were private. TCR clonal expansion was greatest in HAM/TSP patients and smallest in MS patients, who ranked below even healthy controls. No clinical or MRI features were associated with the MS cluster, and the authors said that larger cohorts are needed. Repertoires from 18 of 34 MS patients were grouped by phylogenetic analysis into a cluster of related CDR3 sequences, suggesting a possible repertoire-level signature.

This clonotype was seen repeatedly, ten times or more. Its antigen is not yet known. No clone much larger than this one lies a single base away; base qualities are absent. Unsorted PBMC libraries were generated from 2 million PBMCs stored in RNAlater at -80 °C until RNA extraction. Multiple sclerosis patients were enrolled in a US clinical protocol evaluating disease progression by magnetic resonance imaging. PBMCs were separated from peripheral blood using Ficoll-Hypaque density gradient centrifugation and then cryopreserved in liquid nitrogen. cDNA synthesis used template-switch 5'RACE with a primer carrying a 10-nucleotide random unique molecular identifier tagging each TCR transcript. Over 170 million TCR-beta sequences, covering 15-18 subjects, were produced in each sequencing run. Total RNA was extracted with the RNeasy kit. The KAPA Real-time Library Amplification kit was used to amplify TCR-beta VDJ regions with primers for the TCR constant region and the 5'RACE anchor. Sample indexes and Illumina adaptors were added in a first PCR, after which library yield was increased in a second PCR. After purification with Ampure beads, the TCR product of roughly 650 bp was size-selected on a 2% E-gel SizeSelection system. Before pooling, libraries had their quality checked on a Bioanalyzer, their concentration measured with Qubit, and their quantity determined with the Kapa Library Quantification kit. An Illumina HiSeq 2500 was used to sequence the libraries paired-end at 2 x 150 bp. To increase sequence diversity, roughly 23-30% phiX was spiked into each library pool. The source study handled its data this way. The quality-filtered reads were processed with the UMI-based MiGEC pipeline, whose error correction step removed more than 75% of the raw TCR sequences. VDJ genes were aligned to IMGT germline references, and clonotypes were defined by unique CDR3 amino acid sequence plus V-J genes. VDJtools evaluated clonal expansion, Shannon diversity and CDR3 relatedness (CalcPairwiseDistances, ClusterSamples); CLCbio workbench built phylogenetic trees. Expanded clones were defined as having at least 8 unique UMIs, based on coefficient-of-variation modelling across technical triplicates. In-frame beta chains were kept once TCRdb had trimmed the public reads at Q25 with fastp and called clones with MiXCR. Merged by CDR3 protein, the rows form single entries marked with the most common genes and DNA. The V and J calls and clone size come from TCRdb's table, not from the authors' own analysis. The table for this sample lists under 45,000 distinct CDR3 sequences; 2.5% of them were counted only once. The ten largest clones take up nearly 2.5% of the sample.

The clonotype originates from a man aged 50 to 60 with multiple sclerosis. Sequencing input: PBMCs.

The sequence in DNA is TGCGCCAGCAGCTTTGCGGTGACGTCCTACAATGAGCAGTTCTTC. This sequence encodes CASSFAVTSYNEQFF. In this chain, TRBV5-1 is recombined with TRBJ2-1, with no confident D gene call. From the cysteine up to the phenylalanine, the CDR3 has a length of 15 residues. Just the 45-base CDR3 DNA is kept, in frame starting at base 1. CDR1 SGHRS and CDR2 YFSETQ were looked up in the germline V gene. Deletion took 2 bases off V and 1 base off J, with a span of 10 bases between the germline ends.